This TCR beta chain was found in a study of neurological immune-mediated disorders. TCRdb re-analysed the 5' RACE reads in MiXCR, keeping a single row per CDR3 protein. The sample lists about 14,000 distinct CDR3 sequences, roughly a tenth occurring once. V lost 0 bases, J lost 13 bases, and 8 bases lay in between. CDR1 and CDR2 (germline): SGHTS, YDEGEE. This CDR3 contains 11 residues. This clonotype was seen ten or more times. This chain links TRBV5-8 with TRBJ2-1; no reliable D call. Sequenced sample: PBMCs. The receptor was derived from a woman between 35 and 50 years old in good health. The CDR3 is CASSLAFSQFF. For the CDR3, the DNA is TGTGCCAGCAGCTTGGCCTTCTCCCAGTTCTTC.